Listed below are T cell receptor beta chains from one sample, sequenced in a study of cytomegalovirus exposure and HLA in healthy donors. Generated by immunoSEQ multiplex PCR, the TCRdb table keeps only in-frame clones and is missing some. The sample includes around 190,000 clones, 85% of them seen just once. The sequenced sample consisted of PBMCs. The receptors come from a man aged 18 to 29 in good health and CMV-seropositive. Both conserved end residues are trimmed from each CDR3. The order of the fields is V gene, CDR3 length, J gene, CDR3 protein.

TRBV5-4	17	TRBJ2-2	ASSLGQGAARRNTGELF
TRBV5-1	13	TRBJ2-1	ASSLALAGRDEQF
TRBV5-1	12	TRBJ1-4	ASSPGVTGEKLF
TRBV25-1	10	TRBJ2-5	ASSRSGETQY
TRBV9	12	TRBJ1-1	ASSVDPGDTEAF
TRBV4-1	15	TRBJ2-7	ASSQAVGSGGAGEQY
TRBV11-3	12	TRBJ2-7	ASSLRGLSYEQY
TRBV28	10	TRBJ2-1	ASSLFTNEQF
TRBV6-1	11	TRBJ2-2	ASSGTGTGELF
TRBV10-1	11	TRBJ1-2	ASSESGAYGYT
TRBV5-1	13	TRBJ1-4	ASSLMGGPNEKLF
TRBV5-4	12	TRBJ1-2	ASSLSARVEGYT
TRBV18	12	TRBJ2-5	ASSLAGERETQY
TRBV28	13	TRBJ1-1	ASSLQGSSNTEAF
TRBV29-1	9	TRBJ2-5	SVEREETQY
TRBV25-1	14	TRBJ2-3	ASSDILAGAPDTQY
TRBV7-9	15	TRBJ2-1	ASSPPGLAGVYGGQF
TRBV6-5	9	TRBJ1-1	ASRRGTEAF
TRBV6-5	12	TRBJ2-5	ASSYSWTEETQY
TRBV6-4	15	TRBJ2-1	ASSSAASGASYNEQF
TRBV11-2	13	TRBJ2-1	ASRPRDLSYNEQF
TRBV27	13	TRBJ2-1	ASSWDRGQNNEQF
TRBV2	13	TRBJ1-2	ASSEDRPQVYGYT
TRBV2	11	TRBJ1-5	ASSSGVDQPQH
TRBV5-1	16	TRBJ2-3	ASSFRGLAGLRENTQY
TRBV9	11	TRBJ2-2	ASSGAVTGELF
TRBV11-1	14	TRBJ2-1	ASSLTLDRGLGEQF